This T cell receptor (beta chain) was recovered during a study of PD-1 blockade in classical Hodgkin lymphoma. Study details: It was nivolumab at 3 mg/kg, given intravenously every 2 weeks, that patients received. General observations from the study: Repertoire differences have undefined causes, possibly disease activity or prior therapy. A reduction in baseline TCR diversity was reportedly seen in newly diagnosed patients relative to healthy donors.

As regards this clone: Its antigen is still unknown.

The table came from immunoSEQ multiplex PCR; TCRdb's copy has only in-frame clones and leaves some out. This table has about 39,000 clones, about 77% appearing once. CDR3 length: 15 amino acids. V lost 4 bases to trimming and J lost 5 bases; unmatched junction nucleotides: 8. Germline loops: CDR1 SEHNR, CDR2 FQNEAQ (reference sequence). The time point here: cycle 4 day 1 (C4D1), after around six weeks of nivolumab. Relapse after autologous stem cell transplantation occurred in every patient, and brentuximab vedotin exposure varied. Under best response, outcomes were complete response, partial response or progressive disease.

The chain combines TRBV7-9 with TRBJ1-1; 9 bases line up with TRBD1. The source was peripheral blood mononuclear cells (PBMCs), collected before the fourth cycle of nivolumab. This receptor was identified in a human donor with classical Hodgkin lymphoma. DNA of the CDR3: TGTGCCAGCAGCTCCGGGGGGACAGGGCATACTGAAGCTTTCTTT. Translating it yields CASSSGGTGHTEAFF.